This T cell receptor (beta chain) was profiled in a study of shared T cell receptors in the human thymus. Data came from immunoSEQ multiplex PCR; TCRdb stores just in-frame clones and leaves some out. The sample records approximately 730,000 clones, roughly 88% being singletons. The data also belong to a second study, concerning human thymus T cells. As that study records: The thymus tissue came from resections taken during corrective heart surgery. Gene usage for V and J segments appeared biased in thymic and blood repertoires. Overlap was high between thymic repertoires from unrelated individuals, as reported in related research.

The specimen was thymocytes. This sequence was found in a girl in the first two years of life with a congenital heart defect.

CDR3 bases: TGTGCCAGCAGTGTCCGACAGGACCCCACATACTACGAGCAGTACTTC. Its translation: CASSVRQDPTYYEQYF. V usage is TRBV6-1 and J usage is TRBJ2-7; D may be TRBD1 (6 bases). The CDR3 is made up of 16 amino acids. Germline CDR1 MNHNS, CDR2 SASEGT. The V and J ends lost 4 bases and 3 bases respectively, with 19 bases between them.